The 11 T cell receptor beta chains presented below share a single source sample, sequenced in a study of beta chain features in type 1 diabetes. The entirety of the isolated RNA underwent reverse transcription, so expressed TCRB transcripts were sequenced. The protocol was immunoSEQ multiplex PCR, while the TCRdb copy is restricted to in-frame clones and leaves out a portion. The data contain 900,000 or so clones, 17% of them seen just once; the ten biggest clones take up 0.02% to 0.03%. The sample comprised naive CD4+ T cells from blood. The receptor set was obtained from a woman aged 18-29 years in good health.

This chain joins TRBV15 and TRBJ2-7; the match to TRBD2 covers 8 bases. CDR1 is LNHNV and CDR2 is YYDKDF in the germline V gene (reference sequence). The CDR3 covers 16 residues. V gave up 1 base and J gave up 7 bases; unmatched junction bases: 12. The CDR3, as DNA: TGTGCCACCAGCAGAGCTTTTACTAGCGGAACGCGAGAGCAGTACTTC. This translates into CATSRAFTSGTREQYF.

The rearrangement uses TRBV7-2 and TRBJ2-7, with D tentatively TRBD1 (6 bases). The germline V and J ends were trimmed by 4 bases and 1 base, with 11 bases remaining between them. The CDR3 spans 14 residues. Germline lookup yields CDR1 SGHTA and CDR2 FQGNSA. CDR3 amino acids: CASSSQGNSYEQYF. The CDR3 nucleotides read TGTGCCAGCAGCTCACAGGGAAATTCCTACGAGCAGTACTTC.

In its sample, this clone was seen a few times. The rearrangement uses TRBV19 and TRBJ2-7; no firm D call. V lost 7 bases to trimming and J lost 0 bases, with 13 bases between them. CDR1 LNHDA and CDR2 SQIVND come from the germline V gene (reference sequence). The CDR3 spans 14 residues. This chain's CDR3 is CASTSRHASYEQYF. For the CDR3, the DNA is TGTGCCAGTACCTCCCGGCACGCCTCCTACGAGCAGTACTTC.

The CDR3 DNA reads TGTGCCAGCAGTTTAGCCGGTAGCGGGAGAAATGAGCAGTTCTTC. It specifies CASSLAGSGRNEQFF. The rearrangement joins TRBV27 to TRBJ2-1, with 9 bases lining up with TRBD2. Germline V gives CDR1 MNHEY, CDR2 SMNVEV (reference sequence). The V and J ends lost 2 bases and 7 bases, in that order; junction bases with no gene match: 6. This CDR3 comprises 15 residues.

This clone was detected only a few times. Other DNA sequences from this sample encode an identical CDR3 as well. The chain has TRBV19 and TRBJ1-5; D is unclear. CDR3 length: 13 residues. Germline CDR1 is LNHDA and CDR2 is SQIVND (reference sequence). Trimming left V 3 bases short and J 7 bases short, with 10 bases between. Written as DNA, the CDR3 is TGTGCCAGTAGTATCGACCGAAAGCAGCCCCAGCATTTT. It specifies CASSIDRKQPQHF.

On this clone itself: This may be a read error, as it is one base from a much larger clone. At the DNA level, this CDR3 is encoded by other sequences in the same sample as well. The gene calls are TRBV28 and TRBJ2-3; D remains unclear. Germline CDR1 MDHEN, CDR2 SYDVKM. The CDR3 spans 11 residues. V gave up 6 bases and J gave up 1 base, with 2 bases separating them. The CDR3 is CASSRTDTQYF. The CDR3 bases are TGTGCCAGCAGCCGCACAGATACGCAGTATTTT.

This clone was counted between two and nine times. The chain is built from TRBV15 and TRBJ2-1, with unresolved D. Germline values: CDR1 LNHNV, CDR2 YYDKDF (reference sequence). CDR3 length: 14 amino acids. Trimming pared 4 bases from V and 1 base from J, leaving 8 bases between. The CDR3 is CATSNGLSYNEQFF. The CDR3 DNA reads as TGTGCCACCAGCAACGGGCTATCCTACAATGAGCAGTTCTTC.

The rearrangement links TRBV9 to TRBJ2-5; 10 bases are shared with TRBD2. There are 15 residues in the CDR3. The trim removed 0 bases at V and 5 bases at J, leaving 4 bases unmatched. In germline, CDR1 is SGDLS, CDR2 YYNGEE. The CDR3: CASSVASGSRETQYF. In DNA, the CDR3 is TGTGCCAGCAGCGTAGCTAGCGGGAGTCGGGAGACCCAGTACTTC.

This clone occurred a few times. The gene calls are TRBV10-3 and TRBJ2-1, with D tentatively TRBD2 (6 bases). Germline V CDR1 and CDR2: ENHRY, SYGVKD. V was cut by 8 bases and J by 4 bases, with 12 bases left in between. The CDR3 runs 13 residues. The CDR3 region is CAIGREAYNEQFF. The CDR3 nucleotides read TGTGCCATCGGAAGGGAGGCATACAATGAGCAGTTCTTC.

This clone was detected a few times. The chain recombines TRBV6-5 with TRBJ2-6; D unresolved. The germline V and J ends were trimmed by 0 bases and 0 bases, with 3 bases remaining between them. Germline lookup yields CDR1 MNHEY and CDR2 SVGAGI. The CDR3 loop spans 15 amino acids. CDR3 sequence (DNA): TGTGCCAGCAGTTACTCGATCTCTGGGGCCAACGTCCTGACTTTC. Amino acid sequence: CASSYSISGANVLTF.

The chain links TRBV29-1 to TRBJ1-2; TRBD1 matches 10 bases. The junction had 5 bases not matched to a gene; V was cut back by 7 bases and J by 3 bases. In germline, CDR1 is SQVTM, CDR2 ANQGSEA. The length of the CDR3 is 13 residues. Written as DNA, the CDR3 is TGCAGCGACCGGGACAGGGGTGACTATGGCTACACCTTC. It yields the protein CSDRDRGDYGYTF.